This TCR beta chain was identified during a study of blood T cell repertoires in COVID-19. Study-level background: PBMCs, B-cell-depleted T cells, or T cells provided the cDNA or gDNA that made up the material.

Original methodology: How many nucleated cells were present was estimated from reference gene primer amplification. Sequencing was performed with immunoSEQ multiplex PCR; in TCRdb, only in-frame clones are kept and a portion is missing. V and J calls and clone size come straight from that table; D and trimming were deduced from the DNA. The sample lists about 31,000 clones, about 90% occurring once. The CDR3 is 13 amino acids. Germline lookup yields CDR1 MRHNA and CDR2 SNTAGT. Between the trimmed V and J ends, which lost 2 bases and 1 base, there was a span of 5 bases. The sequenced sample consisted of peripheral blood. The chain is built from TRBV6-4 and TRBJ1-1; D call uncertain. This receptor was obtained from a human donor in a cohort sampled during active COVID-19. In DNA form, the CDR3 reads TGTGCCAGCAGTGACGAGCGGAACACTGAAGCTTTCTTT. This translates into CASSDERNTEAFF.